The rows below give T cell receptor beta chains drawn from one sample of a study of cytomegalovirus exposure and HLA in healthy donors. Sequencing was performed with immunoSEQ multiplex PCR; in TCRdb, only in-frame clones are kept and a portion is missing. The sample has 150,000 to 200,000 clones; around 86% are singletons. The specimen sequenced was PBMCs. The receptors derive from a human donor in good health. Each CDR3 is given with its conserved first and last residue. The D gene is left open where the match is weak. Not every row has a clone size; where given, it reads once, few, many or a size class.

d_call	j_call	clone_size	v_call	cdr3_nt	cdr3_aa
TRBD1	TRBJ2-5	NA	TRBV11-3	TGTGCCAGCAGCTACCCCCGGGACAGGGAAGAGACCCAGTACTTC	CASSYPRDREETQYF
TRBD1	TRBJ1-5	NA	TRBV27	TGTGCCAGCGGGAAAAGGACAGGGGGCGGTCAGCCCCAGCATTTT	CASGKRTGGGQPQHF
TRBD2	TRBJ2-4	NA	TRBV5-4	TGTGCCAGCAGCCCTACTGCTAGCGGGGGGGCCGGGGCAGCCAAAAACATTCAGTACTTC	CASSPTASGGAGAAKNIQYF
TRBD1	TRBJ1-5	NA	TRBV7-9	TGTGCCAGCAGCTTGGGACAGGGGAATCAGCCCCAGCATTTT	CASSLGQGNQPQHF
NA	TRBJ1-6	NA	TRBV6-6	TGTGCCAGCAGTTACAATCCTTATAATTCACCCCTCCACTTT	CASSYNPYNSPLHF
NA	TRBJ2-7	NA	TRBV10-2	TGCGCCAGCTCGAGCGGGCCTTACCACGAGCAGTACTTC	CASSSGPYHEQYF
NA	TRBJ2-7	NA	TRBV5-5	TGTGCCAGCAGTCAGAGTGGACTTTTGATATCCTACGAGCAGTACTTC	CASSQSGLLISYEQYF
TRBD1	TRBJ1-5	NA	TRBV7-2	TGTGCCAGCAGTTTAATCCGGGACAGCTATAGCAATCAGCCCCAGCATTTT	CASSLIRDSYSNQPQHF
NA	TRBJ1-5	few	TRBV4-2	TGTGCCAGCAGCCTCGGATATCGGGGATCCGGTCAGCCCCAGCATTTT	CASSLGYRGSGQPQHF
NA	TRBJ2-2	few	TRBV5-5	TGTGCCAGCAGCCCCCTTGCCGGGGAGCTGTTTTTT	CASSPLAGELFF
TRBD2	TRBJ2-1	NA	TRBV4-3	TGCGCCAGCAGCCTCACCCGAACTCGAATAAATAGCGGGGGCTCCTACAATGAGCAGTTCTTC	CASSLTRTRINSGGSYNEQFF
TRBD1	TRBJ1-5	NA	TRBV11-3	TGTGCCAGCAGCTGGGACAGGGGTTCCCCCCAGCATTTT	CASSWDRGSPQHF
TRBD1	TRBJ1-2	NA	TRBV7-7	TGTGCCACGACAGGGGACTTCTATGGCTACACCTTC	CATTGDFYGYTF
NA	TRBJ1-4	NA	TRBV7-9	TGTGCCAGTGTGGGGAGCACTAATGAAAAACTGTTTTTT	CASVGSTNEKLFF
TRBD1	TRBJ1-2	NA	TRBV18	TGTGCCAGCTCACCAGGGGACAGGGATGGCTACACCTTC	CASSPGDRDGYTF
NA	TRBJ2-5	once	TRBV2	TGTGCCACGATACAGGGTCCAGAGACCCAGTACTTC	CATIQGPETQYF
NA	TRBJ2-3	NA	TRBV5-1	TGCGCCAGCAGCTTGGCCGGCAGGGTAACAGATACGCAGTATTTT	CASSLAGRVTDTQYF
TRBD1	TRBJ1-2	NA	TRBV7-2	TGTGCCAGCAGCCCCGGACAGGGGGCTAACTATGGCTACACCTTC	CASSPGQGANYGYTF
TRBD1	TRBJ1-2	NA	TRBV6-5	TGTGCCAGCAGGGGCGGACAGGGGACGGGCCATGGCTACACCTTC	CASRGGQGTGHGYTF
TRBD1	TRBJ2-4	NA	TRBV28	TGTGCCAGCAGACGACAGGGGACGAACATTCAGTACTTC	CASRRQGTNIQYF
TRBD2	TRBJ2-7	NA	TRBV5-1	TGCGCCAGCAGCGATACTAGCGGGTTCTCCTACGAGCAGTACTTC	CASSDTSGFSYEQYF
NA	TRBJ2-3	NA	TRBV5-4	TGTGCCAGCAGCTTGGCCGCTAGCTTGGTTGGGTTCCCAGATACGCAGTATTTT	CASSLAASLVGFPDTQYF
NA	TRBJ1-2	NA	TRBV5-6	TGTGCCAGCAGCTTAGGTGACAGGACTTATGGCTACACCTTC	CASSLGDRTYGYTF
TRBD1	TRBJ1-5	NA	TRBV7-2	TGTGCCAGCAGCTTAGAGGCAGGGGGAGGCAATCAGCCCCAGCATTTT	CASSLEAGGGNQPQHF
NA	TRBJ1-2	NA	TRBV7-3	TGTGCCAGCAGCTTAAACGGGGGCTATGGCTACACCTTC	CASSLNGGYGYTF
TRBD1	TRBJ1-6	NA	TRBV6-6	TGTGCCAGCAGATCCGACAGGGTCGGATATTCACCCCTCCACTTT	CASRSDRVGYSPLHF
NA	TRBJ2-7	NA	TRBV27	TGTGCCAGCAGTATACACGGGACCTACGAGCAGTACTTC	CASSIHGTYEQYF
NA	TRBJ2-7	once	TRBV7-2	TGTGCCAGCAGCCGGACTAATCAGGGCTACGAGCAGTACTTC	CASSRTNQGYEQYF
NA	TRBJ1-1	NA	TRBV2	TGTGCCAGCAGTGAAATAGGAGGGGAGACTGAAGCTTTCTTT	CASSEIGGETEAFF
NA	TRBJ2-6	once	TRBV4-2	TGTGCCAGCAGCAGTAGCTCTGGGGCCAACGTCCTGACTTTC	CASSSSSGANVLTF
TRBD2	TRBJ2-7	NA	TRBV27	TGTGCCAGCAGTTTAGCGGGGGGTGGCGAGCAGTACTTC	CASSLAGGGEQYF
NA	TRBJ2-3	NA	TRBV15	TGTGCCACCAGCAGAGTCTTTGGGCCAGACCGAGATACGCAGTATTTT	CATSRVFGPDRDTQYF
TRBD1	TRBJ1-6	NA	TRBV9	TGTGCCAGCAGCGTAGAGGCCAGGGGGGAACATTCACCCCTCCACTTT	CASSVEARGEHSPLHF
NA	TRBJ1-1	NA	TRBV7-2	TGTGCCAGCAGCTTAGACGCAGGGGTCACTGAAGCTTTCTTT	CASSLDAGVTEAFF
TRBD2	TRBJ2-5	NA	TRBV5-1	TGCGCCAGCAGCTTACTAGCGGGGGCACTCCAAGAGACCCAGTACTTC	CASSLLAGALQETQYF
NA	TRBJ1-3	NA	TRBV5-1	TGCGCCAGCAGCTTGGCCCCCGCGGAGTCCTCTGGAAACACCATATATTTT	CASSLAPAESSGNTIYF
NA	TRBJ1-1	few	TRBV2	TGTGCCAGCAGTCCAATAGGAGGGAACACTGAAGCTTTCTTT	CASSPIGGNTEAFF
NA	TRBJ1-6	once	TRBV5-1	TGCGCCAGCAGCGCGGCAGAAAACCGGGACACAAGACCCTCGGAGAGATATTCACCCCTCCACTTT	CASSAAENRDTRPSERYSPLHF
TRBD2	TRBJ2-3	NA	TRBV13	TGTGCCAGCAGCTTAGCTCTAGCGGGGAGCACAGATACGCAGTATTTT	CASSLALAGSTDTQYF
NA	TRBJ2-3	NA	TRBV6-1	TGCCTCACAGTAACAGATACGCAGTATTTT	CLTVTDTQYF
TRBD1	TRBJ1-2	NA	TRBV2	TGTGCCAGCAAATCAGGGGGCTATGGCTACACCTTC	CASKSGGYGYTF
NA	TRBJ1-1	NA	TRBV5-1	TGCGCCAGCAGCTTGGGGACGGGATTGACCACTGAAGCTTTCTTT	CASSLGTGLTTEAFF
NA	TRBJ1-6	NA	TRBV10-3	TGTGCCATCAGTGAGTCAGGGGGCTATAATTCACCCCTCCACTTT	CAISESGGYNSPLHF
TRBD1	TRBJ1-2	NA	TRBV4-3	TGCGCCAGCAGCCAAGTCCCGGGCCAGGGGGCGGGGGGCTACACCTTC	CASSQVPGQGAGGYTF
NA	TRBJ2-7	once	TRBV11-2	TGTGCCAGCAGCACGGGACACAACCCGCAGTACTTC	CASSTGHNPQYF
TRBD1	TRBJ2-3	NA	TRBV5-6	TGTGCCAGCAGCCTTCGGACAGGGGTAACAGATACGCAGTATTTT	CASSLRTGVTDTQYF
NA	TRBJ1-1	NA	TRBV19	TGTGCCAGTAGTAAGACAGTTGCTAACACTGAAGCTTTCTTT	CASSKTVANTEAFF
NA	TRBJ2-3	NA	TRBV9	TGTGCCAGCAGCGGGGAAGCAGGGGTTGGTACAGATACGCAGTATTTT	CASSGEAGVGTDTQYF
TRBD1	TRBJ2-6	NA	TRBV6-1	TGTGCCACCGGGACAGCCGACTCTGGGGCCAACGTCCTGACTTTC	CATGTADSGANVLTF
TRBD2	TRBJ2-1	NA	TRBV2	TGTGCCAGCAGCCCGGGACTAGTAGACGAGCAGTTCTTC	CASSPGLVDEQFF
TRBD1	TRBJ2-2	once	TRBV5-4	TGTGCCAGCAGCTTGGAAGGCAGGGGGCAGACCGGGGAGCTGTTTTTT	CASSLEGRGQTGELFF
TRBD2	TRBJ2-7	NA	TRBV14	TGTGCCAGCAGCCCGACCAGCGGGGGGATCTACGAGCAGTACTTC	CASSPTSGGIYEQYF
NA	TRBJ2-7	NA	TRBV19	TGTGCCAGTAGTATAGATTCGAGCGGGTATGCCTACGAGCAGTACTTC	CASSIDSSGYAYEQYF
NA	TRBJ2-5	NA	TRBV4-1	TGCGCCAGCAGCCAAGATCATCGGTACCAAGAGACCCAGTACTTC	CASSQDHRYQETQYF